The present TCR beta chain was sequenced within a study of blood T cell repertoires in COVID-19 (dated by TCRdb to about 2020). Regarding the study in general: For ImmuneRACE Cohort 3, a participant was defined as recovered based on two consecutive negative NP/OP PCR tests, clearance by a healthcare professional, or resolution of symptoms. A freely available public database, intended as a resource for researchers studying the immune response to SARS-CoV-2, is where the repertoires were released. Samples covering the acute and convalescent phases of COVID-19 were provided by collaborators in the United States, Italy and Spain. Nearly every sample came with metadata listing a de-identified subject ID, COVID-19 status, age in years and sex. Subjects who had been exposed to COVID-19, were actively infected with it, or had recovered from it provided the deeply sampled blood TCRbeta repertoires that made up the dataset. The samples were drawn from two sources: the first 160 participants of the ongoing ImmuneRACE study, and 1,200 or so subjects contributed by 6 global collaborators. The material from the prospective study consisted of cDNA or gDNA derived from T cells, B-cell-depleted T cells, or PBMCs. HLA class I and class II types, where available, came from metadata supplied by the sample provider rather than from assay-based typing. The investigation overall reported the following: The amount of clinical and demographic metadata varied by source and participant and was provided uncurated.

This clone was counted once. The clone's antigen remains unknown. No base qualities exist here, and no much larger clone lies one base off it. TCRbeta CDR3 regions were amplified from genomic DNA by means of the immunoSEQ Assay, a bias-controlled multiplex PCR. In the source study's methods: Within the assay, amplification of reference gene primers was used to estimate how many nucleated cells each sample contained. To quantify the absolute abundance of each unique TCRbeta CDR3 rearrangement, sequence reads were collapsed and filtered. For each sample, productive Simpson clonality was calculated by taking the square root of Simpson's diversity index across productive rearrangements. TCRdb's version of the immuneACCESS table is confined to in-frame rearrangements and falls short of the full clone set. An unresolved V gene accounts for under half of the shortfall where checked; the remainder is of unknown origin. V, J and clone size were drawn from that table, and D and trimming were deduced from the DNA. The sample has under 150,000 clones on record, over 70% of them singletons. Roughly 3.7% of the sample is held by the ten biggest clonotypes.

In the prospective study, participants were about 18 to 100 years old, resided in approximately 25 geographic areas of the United States, and were enrolled through a virtual design. In the prospective study, participants were assigned to cohorts based on the clinical history participants reported in a screening survey and a study questionnaire. In the prospective study, mobile phlebotomists collected whole blood, serum and a nasopharyngeal or oropharyngeal swab from each participant. Prospective study participants could optionally give additional blood draws and questionnaires over an approximately two-month period. Before DNA extraction, prospective study blood samples were shipped either frozen or at room temperature. The CDR3 spans 13 residues, from the cysteine through the phenylalanine. The kept DNA is CDR3 alone, 39 bases in frame from the first base. Germline trimming: 4 bases from V, 6 bases from J; junction bases outside gene matches: 4. Sequences SGDLS (CDR1) and YYNGEE (CDR2) are obtained from the germline V gene.

This TCR derives from a man aged 50 to 59 in a cohort exposed to, infected with or recovered from COVID-19 (not recorded which). Sequenced input: PBMCs or T cells enriched from blood (not recorded which). The receptor chain draws on TRBV9 and TRBJ2-4; a stretch of 7 junction bases matches TRBD2. The DNA sequence is as follows: TGTGCCAGCAGCCCCCCGGGGGGAAACATTCAGTACTTC. Its coded protein is CASSPPGGNIQYF.